These 8 T cell receptor beta chains were sequenced from one sample in a study of T-cell reconstitution after alpha-beta-depleted transplantation in children. For TCRbeta, the library was prepared with unique molecular identifiers. MiXCR was run by TCRdb on the PCR reads, yielding one entry per CDR3 protein. The table has over 200,000 distinct CDR3 sequences, about a tenth seen once. Sequenced material: PBMCs from the stem cell graft donor, taken from the stem cell graft. All receptors derive from a human donor who donated a stem cell graft to a child with acute lymphoblastic leukemia.

This clonotype has ten or more counts. The chain links TRBV29-1 to TRBJ1-3, with a tentative D call TRBD1 (6 bases). The germline V gene has CDR1 SQVTM and CDR2 ANQGSEA. The CDR3 totals 15 residues. Trimming stripped 4 bases from V and 4 bases from J, with 17 bases between. This CDR3 reads CSVGKGQGKGNTIYF. CDR3 in DNA: TGCAGCGTTGGAAAAGGGCAGGGGAAAGGAAACACCATATATTTT.

This clonotype occurred a few times. The genes are TRBV7-9 and TRBJ1-1; D perhaps matches TRBD1 (6 bases). This CDR3 region has 13 residues. From germline, CDR1 is SEHNR and CDR2 FQNEAQ (reference sequence). The V end lost 4 bases, the J end lost 3 bases, and 9 bases lay between the germline ends. DNA for the CDR3: TGTGCCAGCAGCTCAGGGGTGGACACTGAAGCTTTCTTT. This sequence encodes CASSSGVDTEAFF.

The gene calls are TRBV5-1 and TRBJ2-3; D possibly uses TRBD1 or TRBD2 (5 bases each). Germline values: CDR1 SGHRS, CDR2 YFSETQ. The V gene lost 4 bases and the J gene lost 4 bases, with 22 bases spanning the gap. The CDR3 sequence is 17 residues long. CDR3 in DNA: TGCGCCAGCAGCAAAGGGACCGGGGTTAGGGCAGCAGATACGCAGTATTTT. This translates into CASSKGTGVRAADTQYF.

This chain links TRBV7-9 with TRBJ1-1; a weak D match, TRBD1 (6 bases). Trimming shortened V by 4 bases and J by 4 bases, and 19 bases separated the two germline ends. The CDR3 sequence is 16 residues long. CDR1 and CDR2 from the germline V gene are SEHNR and FQNEAQ (reference sequence). The CDR3 region has the DNA TGTGCCAGCAGCTCCCCCGGGCGGGGGGCTGGCACTGAAGCTTTCTTT. Protein: CASSSPGRGAGTEAFF. The entire variable domain, with the rest obtained from reference TRBV7-9 and TRBJ1-1, is as follows: DTGVSQNPRHKITKRGQNVTFRCDPISEHNRLYWYRQTLGQGPEFLTYFQNEAQLEKSRLLSDRFSAERPKGSFSTLEIQRTEQGDSAMYLCASSSPGRGAGTEAFFGQGTRLTVV.

The chain combines TRBV20-1 with TRBJ2-4; 7 bases are a match to TRBD2. There are 14 residues in the CDR3. V gave up 6 bases and J gave up 7 bases; unmatched junction bases: 12. Germline V lookup: CDR1 DFQATT, CDR2 SNEGSKA (reference sequence). The CDR3 sequence is CSARRPGGRNIQYF. The DNA for the CDR3 is TGCAGTGCGAGACGACCGGGGGGACGGAACATTCAGTACTTC.

This clonotype was counted many times. The chain couples TRBV6-1 to TRBJ2-3; D is unresolved. Germline V gene lookup returns CDR1 MNHNS and CDR2 SASEGT. V lost 8 bases and J 3 bases, leaving 15 bases between the germline ends. The CDR3 sequence is 14 residues long. This chain's CDR3 is CASGSDGSTDTQYF. Here the CDR3 DNA reads TGTGCCAGCGGCTCGGACGGATCAACAGATACGCAGTATTTT.

This clonotype was detected many times. V gene TRBV12-3 or TRBV12-4 combines with J gene TRBJ2-7; a weak D match, TRBD2 (5 bases). CDR3 length: 18 amino acids. Trimming stripped 10 bases from V and 0 bases from J, with 28 bases between. The CDR3 protein is CATQPRTRSDAYSYEQYF. The CDR3 nucleotides read TGTGCCACCCAGCCCCGGACTCGGAGCGATGCCTACTCCTACGAGCAGTACTTC.

This clonotype was seen at least ten times. The J gene is TRBJ1-5, the V gene TRBV5-8; D not certain. The CDR3 totals 15 residues. V lost 1 base and J lost 4, with 12 bases in between. Germline-derived CDR1 and CDR2 are SGHTS and YDEGEE. The CDR3 coding sequence is TGTGCCAGCAGCTTGATAAGGGTCGGGAATCAGCCCCAGCATTTT. It codes for CASSLIRVGNQPQHF.